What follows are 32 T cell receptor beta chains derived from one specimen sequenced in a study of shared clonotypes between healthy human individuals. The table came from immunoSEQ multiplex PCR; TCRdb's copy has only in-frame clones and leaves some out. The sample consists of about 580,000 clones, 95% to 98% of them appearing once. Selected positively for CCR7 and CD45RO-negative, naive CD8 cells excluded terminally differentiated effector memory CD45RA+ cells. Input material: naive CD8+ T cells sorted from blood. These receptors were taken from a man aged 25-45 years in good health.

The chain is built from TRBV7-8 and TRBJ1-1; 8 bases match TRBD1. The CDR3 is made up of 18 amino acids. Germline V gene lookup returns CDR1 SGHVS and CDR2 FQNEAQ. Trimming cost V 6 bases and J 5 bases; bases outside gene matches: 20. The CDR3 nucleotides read TGTGCCAGCAGACACTCCGTGACAGGGGATGGTAGGAGGACTGAAGCTTTCTTT. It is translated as CASRHSVTGDGRRTEAFF.

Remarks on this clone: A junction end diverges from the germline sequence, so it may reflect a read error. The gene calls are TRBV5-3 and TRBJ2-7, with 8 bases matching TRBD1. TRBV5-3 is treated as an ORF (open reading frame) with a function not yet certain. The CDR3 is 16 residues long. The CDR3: CARSAGQAIQYYEQYF. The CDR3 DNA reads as TGTGCCAGATCGGCGGGACAGGCCATCCAATACTACGAGCAGTACTTT.

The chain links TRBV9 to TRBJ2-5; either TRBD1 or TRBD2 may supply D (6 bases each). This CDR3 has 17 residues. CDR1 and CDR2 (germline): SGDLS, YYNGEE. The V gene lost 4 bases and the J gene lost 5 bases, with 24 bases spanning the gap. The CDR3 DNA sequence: TGTGCCAGCAGCCCCAGTGGACAGAGTGGGACTTTCGAGACCCAGTACTTC. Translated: CASSPSGQSGTFETQYF.

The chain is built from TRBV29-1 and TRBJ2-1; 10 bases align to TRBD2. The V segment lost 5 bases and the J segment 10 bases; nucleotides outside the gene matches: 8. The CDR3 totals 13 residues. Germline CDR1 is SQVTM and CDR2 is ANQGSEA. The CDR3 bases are TGCAGCGTTCCACGACTAGCGGGCCTCGAGCAGTTCTTC. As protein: CSVPRLAGLEQFF.

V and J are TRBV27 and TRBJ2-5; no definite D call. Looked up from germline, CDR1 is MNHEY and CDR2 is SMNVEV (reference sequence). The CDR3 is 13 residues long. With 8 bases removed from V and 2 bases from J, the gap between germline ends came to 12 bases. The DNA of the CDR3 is TGTGCCAGCCGACTGATGAGACAAGAGACCCAGTACTTC. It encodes CASRLMRQETQYF.

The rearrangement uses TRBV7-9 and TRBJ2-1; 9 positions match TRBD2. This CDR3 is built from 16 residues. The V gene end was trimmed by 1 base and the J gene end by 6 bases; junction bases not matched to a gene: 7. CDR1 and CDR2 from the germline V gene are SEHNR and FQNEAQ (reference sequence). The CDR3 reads CASSLGGRALGNEQFF. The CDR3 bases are TGTGCCAGCAGCTTAGGCGGGAGGGCCCTTGGCAATGAGCAGTTCTTC.

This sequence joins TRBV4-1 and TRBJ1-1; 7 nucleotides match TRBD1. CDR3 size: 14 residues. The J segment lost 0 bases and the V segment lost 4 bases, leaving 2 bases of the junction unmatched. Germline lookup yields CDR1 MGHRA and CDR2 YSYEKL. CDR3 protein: CASSLGTVNTEAFF. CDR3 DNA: TGCGCCAGCAGCCTTGGGACAGTGAACACTGAAGCTTTCTTT.

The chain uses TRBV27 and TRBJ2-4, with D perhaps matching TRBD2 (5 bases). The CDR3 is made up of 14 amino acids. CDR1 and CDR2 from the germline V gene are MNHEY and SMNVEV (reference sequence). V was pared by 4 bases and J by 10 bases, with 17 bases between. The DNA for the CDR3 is TGTGCCAGCAGTTCGCGGGCTCGGACGGAGATTCAGTACTTC. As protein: CASSSRARTEIQYF.

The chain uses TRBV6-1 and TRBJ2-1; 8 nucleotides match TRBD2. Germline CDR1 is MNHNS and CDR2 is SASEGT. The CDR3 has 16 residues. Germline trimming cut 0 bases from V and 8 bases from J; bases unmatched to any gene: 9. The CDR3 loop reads CASSEAGGRPWDEQFF. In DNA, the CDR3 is TGTGCCAGCAGTGAAGCGGGCGGGAGGCCCTGGGATGAGCAGTTCTTC.

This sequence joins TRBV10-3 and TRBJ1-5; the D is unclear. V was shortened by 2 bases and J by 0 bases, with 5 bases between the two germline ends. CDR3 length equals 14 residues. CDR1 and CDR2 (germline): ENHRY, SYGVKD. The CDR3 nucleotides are TGTGCCATCAGTGAGGTAAATAGCAATCAGCCCCAGCATTTT. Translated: CAISEVNSNQPQHF.

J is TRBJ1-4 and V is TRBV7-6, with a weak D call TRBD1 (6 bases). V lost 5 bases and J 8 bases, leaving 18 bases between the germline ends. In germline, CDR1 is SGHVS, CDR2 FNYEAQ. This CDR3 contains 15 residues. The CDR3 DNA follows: TGTGCCAGCAGCCGCATCGGGGGCTCGAGCGAAAAACTGTTTTTT. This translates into CASSRIGGSSEKLFF.

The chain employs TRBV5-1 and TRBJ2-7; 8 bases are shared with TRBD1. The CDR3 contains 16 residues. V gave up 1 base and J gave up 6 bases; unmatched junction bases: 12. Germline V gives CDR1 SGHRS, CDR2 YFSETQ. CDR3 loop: CASSLKPGQGVSEQYF. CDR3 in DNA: TGCGCCAGCAGCTTGAAACCCGGACAGGGAGTCTCCGAGCAGTACTTC.

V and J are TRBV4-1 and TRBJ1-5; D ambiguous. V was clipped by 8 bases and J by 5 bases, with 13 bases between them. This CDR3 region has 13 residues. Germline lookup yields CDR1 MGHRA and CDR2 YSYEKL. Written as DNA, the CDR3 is TGCGCCAGCGCCCCTATGGGTGATCAGCCCCAGCATTTT. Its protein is CASAPMGDQPQHF.

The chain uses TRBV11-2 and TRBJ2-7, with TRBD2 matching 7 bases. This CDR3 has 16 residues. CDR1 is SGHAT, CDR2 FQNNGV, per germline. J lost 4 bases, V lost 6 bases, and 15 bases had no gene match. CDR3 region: CASSSRSPSGDYEQYF. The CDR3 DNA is TGTGCCAGCAGTTCCAGGTCGCCTAGCGGAGATTACGAGCAGTACTTC. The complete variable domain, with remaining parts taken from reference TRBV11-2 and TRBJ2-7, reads EAGVAQSPRYKIIEKRQSVAFWCNPISGHATLYWYQQILGQGPKLLIQFQNNGVVDDSQLPKDRFSAERLKGVDSTLKIQPAKLEDSAVYLCASSSRSPSGDYEQYFGPGTRLTVT.

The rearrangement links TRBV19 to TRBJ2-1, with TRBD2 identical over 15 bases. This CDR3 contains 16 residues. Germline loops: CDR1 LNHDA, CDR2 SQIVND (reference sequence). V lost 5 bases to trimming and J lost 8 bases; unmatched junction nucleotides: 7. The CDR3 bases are TGTGCCAGTAGTGGACTAGCGGGAGGGCCATACCATGAGCAGTTCTTC. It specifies CASSGLAGGPYHEQFF.

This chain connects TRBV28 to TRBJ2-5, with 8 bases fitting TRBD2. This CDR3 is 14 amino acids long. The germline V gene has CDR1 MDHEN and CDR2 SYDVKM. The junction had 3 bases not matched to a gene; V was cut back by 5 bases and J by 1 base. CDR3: CASSQAGVQETQYF. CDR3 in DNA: TGTGCCAGCAGTCAAGCGGGAGTCCAAGAGACCCAGTACTTC.

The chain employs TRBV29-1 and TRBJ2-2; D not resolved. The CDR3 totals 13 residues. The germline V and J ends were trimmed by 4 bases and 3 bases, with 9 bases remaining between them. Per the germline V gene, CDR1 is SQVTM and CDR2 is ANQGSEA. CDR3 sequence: CSVVRQDTGELFF. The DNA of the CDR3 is TGCAGCGTTGTTCGGCAGGACACCGGGGAGCTGTTTTTT.

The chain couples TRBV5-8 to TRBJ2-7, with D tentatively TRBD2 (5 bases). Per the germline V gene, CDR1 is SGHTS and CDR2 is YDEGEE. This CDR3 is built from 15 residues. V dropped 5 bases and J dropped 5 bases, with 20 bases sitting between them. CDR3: CASSFYSGLSHEQYF. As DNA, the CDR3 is TGTGCCAGCAGTTTTTACAGCGGATTGAGCCACGAGCAGTACTTC.

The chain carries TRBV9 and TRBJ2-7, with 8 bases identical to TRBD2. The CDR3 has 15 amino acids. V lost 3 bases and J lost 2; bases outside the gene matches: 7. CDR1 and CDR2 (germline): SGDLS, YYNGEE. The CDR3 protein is CASSEYGLAPYEQYF. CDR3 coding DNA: TGTGCCAGCAGCGAGTACGGACTAGCACCCTACGAGCAGTACTTC.

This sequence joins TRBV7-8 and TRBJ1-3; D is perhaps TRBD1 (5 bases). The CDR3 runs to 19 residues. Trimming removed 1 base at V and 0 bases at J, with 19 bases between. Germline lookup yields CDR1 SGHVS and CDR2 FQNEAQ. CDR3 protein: CASSLEGRRAGGSGNTIYF. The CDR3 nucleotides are TGTGCCAGCAGCTTAGAGGGCCGGAGGGCGGGGGGCTCTGGAAACACCATATATTTT.

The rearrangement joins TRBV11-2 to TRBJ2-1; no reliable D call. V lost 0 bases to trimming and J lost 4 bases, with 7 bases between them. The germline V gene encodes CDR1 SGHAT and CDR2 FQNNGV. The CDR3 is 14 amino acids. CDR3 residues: CASSLEMDYNEQFF. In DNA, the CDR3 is TGTGCCAGCAGCTTAGAGATGGATTACAATGAGCAGTTCTTC. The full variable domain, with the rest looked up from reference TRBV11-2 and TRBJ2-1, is EAGVAQSPRYKIIEKRQSVAFWCNPISGHATLYWYQQILGQGPKLLIQFQNNGVVDDSQLPKDRFSAERLKGVDSTLKIQPAKLEDSAVYLCASSLEMDYNEQFFGPGTRLTVL.

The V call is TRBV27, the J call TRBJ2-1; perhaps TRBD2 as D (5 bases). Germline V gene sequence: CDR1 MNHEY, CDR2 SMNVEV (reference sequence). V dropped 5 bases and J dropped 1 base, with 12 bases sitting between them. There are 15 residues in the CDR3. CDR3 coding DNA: TGTGCCAGCAGTCTTACCCGGGGATCCTACAATGAGCAGTTCTTC. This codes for CASSLTRGSYNEQFF.

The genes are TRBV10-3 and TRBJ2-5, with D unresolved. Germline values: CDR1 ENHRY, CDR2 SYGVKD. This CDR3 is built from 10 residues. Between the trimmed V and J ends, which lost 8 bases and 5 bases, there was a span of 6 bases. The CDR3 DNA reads TGTGCCATCGGGTCGGAGACCCAGTACTTC. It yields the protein CAIGSETQYF.

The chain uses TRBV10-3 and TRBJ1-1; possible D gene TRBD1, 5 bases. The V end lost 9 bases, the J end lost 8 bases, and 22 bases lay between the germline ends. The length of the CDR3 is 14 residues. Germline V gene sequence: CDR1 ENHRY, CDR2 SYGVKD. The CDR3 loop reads CAIQDVGAVGEAFF. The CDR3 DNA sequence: TGTGCCATACAGGATGTTGGGGCTGTAGGGGAAGCTTTCTTT.

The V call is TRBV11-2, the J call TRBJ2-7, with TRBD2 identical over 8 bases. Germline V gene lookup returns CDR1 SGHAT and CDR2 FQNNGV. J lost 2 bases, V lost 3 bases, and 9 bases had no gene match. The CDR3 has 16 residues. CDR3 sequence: CASSLRLAGGAYEQYF. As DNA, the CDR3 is TGTGCCAGCAGCTTGCGGCTAGCGGGTGGTGCCTACGAGCAGTACTTC.

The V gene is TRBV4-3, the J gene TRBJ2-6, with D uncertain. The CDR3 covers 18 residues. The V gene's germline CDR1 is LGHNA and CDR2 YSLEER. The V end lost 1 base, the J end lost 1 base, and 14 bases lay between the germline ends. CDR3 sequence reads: CASSQGVGWSSGANVLTF. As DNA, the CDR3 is TGCGCCAGCAGCCAAGGGGTGGGTTGGTCTTCTGGGGCCAACGTCCTGACTTTC.

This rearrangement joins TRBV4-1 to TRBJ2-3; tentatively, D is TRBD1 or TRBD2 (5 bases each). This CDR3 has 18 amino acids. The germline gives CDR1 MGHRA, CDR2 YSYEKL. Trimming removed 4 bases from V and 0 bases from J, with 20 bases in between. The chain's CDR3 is CASSPLLGGPTSTDTQYF. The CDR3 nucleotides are TGCGCCAGCAGCCCCTTACTTGGGGGACCTACTAGCACAGATACGCAGTATTTT.

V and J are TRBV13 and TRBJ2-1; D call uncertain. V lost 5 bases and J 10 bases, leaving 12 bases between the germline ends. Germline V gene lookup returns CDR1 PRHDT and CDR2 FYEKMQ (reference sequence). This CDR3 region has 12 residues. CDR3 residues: CASSLGRPEQFF. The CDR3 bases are TGTGCCAGCAGCCTGGGTCGACCAGAGCAGTTCTTC.

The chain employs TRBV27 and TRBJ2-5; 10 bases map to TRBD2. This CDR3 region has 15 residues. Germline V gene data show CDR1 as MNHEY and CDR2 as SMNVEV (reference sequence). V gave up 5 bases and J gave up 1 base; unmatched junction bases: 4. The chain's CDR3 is CASSPGLAIQETQYF. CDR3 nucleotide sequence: TGTGCCAGCAGTCCGGGACTAGCGATCCAAGAGACCCAGTACTTC.

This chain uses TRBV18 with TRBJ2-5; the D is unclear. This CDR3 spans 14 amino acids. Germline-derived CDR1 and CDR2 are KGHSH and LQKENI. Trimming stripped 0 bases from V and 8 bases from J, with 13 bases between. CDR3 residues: CASSPPLAPSTQYF. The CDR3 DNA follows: TGTGCCAGCTCACCACCCTTGGCCCCGAGCACCCAGTACTTC.

The CDR3 region has the DNA TGTGCCAGTAGTATCCTAGGGACGGGAGGGAACGAGCAGTACTTC. This encodes CASSILGTGGNEQYF. The gene calls are TRBV19 and TRBJ2-7; 8 bases agree with TRBD2. Germline V gene data show CDR1 as LNHDA and CDR2 as SQIVND (reference sequence). The CDR3 has 15 amino acids. J gave up 5 bases and V 3 bases, and 9 bases lay outside the gene matches.

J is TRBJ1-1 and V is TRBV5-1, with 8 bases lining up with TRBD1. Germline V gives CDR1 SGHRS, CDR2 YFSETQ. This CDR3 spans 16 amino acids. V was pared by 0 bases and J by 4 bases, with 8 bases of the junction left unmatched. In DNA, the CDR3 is TGCGCCAGCAGCTTGGAAAATCCAGGGGGCGGCACTGAAGCTTTCTTT. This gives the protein CASSLENPGGGTEAFF.